Listed below are T cell receptor beta chains from one sample, sequenced in a study of immune characteristics of hereditary and idiopathic chronic pancreatitis. Clones were sequenced by immunoSEQ multiplex PCR, and TCRdb holds only the in-frame ones, with some missing. The sample holds about 500 clones, 63% seen once. Sequencing was performed on pancreas tissue. Source of these receptors: a human donor who was a deceased organ donor serving as a healthy control. The CDR3 runs from the conserved cysteine through the conserved F or W. The D gene is left open where the match is weak. Size is omitted from some rows. Given values are once, few, many or a class for expanded clones.

v_gene,j_gene,d_gene,abundance,CDR3aa,CDR3nt
TRBV7-9,TRBJ2-7,-,-,CASSAQQGEQYF,TGTGCCAGCAGCGCGCAACAGGGCGAGCAGTACTTC
TRBV3-1/TRBV3-2,TRBJ1-6,-,-,CASSQRGGRLSSYNSPLHF,TGTGCCAGCAGCCAGCGAGGCGGGAGACTTAGCTCCTATAATTCACCCCTCCACTTT
TRBV6-2/TRBV6-3,TRBJ2-7,-,-,CASSYYQPPYEQYF,TGTGCCAGCAGTTATTACCAGCCACCGTACGAGCAGTACTTC
TRBV7-9,TRBJ2-7,-,hyperexpanded,CASSNSYEQYF,TGTGCCAGCAGCAACTCCTACGAGCAGTACTTC
TRBV3-1/TRBV3-2,TRBJ2-7,TRBD2,-,CASSQDASGYEQYF,TGTGCCAGCAGCCAAGACGCTAGCGGGTACGAGCAGTACTTC
TRBV6-1,TRBJ2-2,TRBD1,hyperexpanded,CASSENRGRGELFF,TGTGCCAGCAGTGAGAACAGGGGGCGCGGGGAGCTGTTTTTT
TRBV5-1,TRBJ2-7,TRBD1,few,CASSEQGVTYEQYF,TGCGCCAGCAGCGAACAGGGGGTTACCTACGAGCAGTACTTC
TRBV6-2/TRBV6-3,TRBJ2-3,-,-,CASSYSKFQGTQYF,TGTGCCAGCAGTTACTCGAAGTTCCAGGGGACGCAGTATTTT
TRBV7-5,TRBJ1-3,-,once,CARSPGSGGPFSGNTIYF,TGTGCCAGAAGCCCGGGCAGTGGGGGGCCCTTCTCTGGAAACACCATATATTTT
TRBV9,TRBJ2-3,TRBD1,-,CASSVATGQGAIDTQYF,TGTGCCAGCAGCGTAGCTACTGGACAGGGGGCAATAGATACGCAGTATTTT
TRBV14,TRBJ2-7,-,-,CASSPLPLYEQYF,TGTGCCAGCAGCCCGCTCCCTTTATACGAGCAGTACTTC
TRBV6-1,TRBJ2-7,-,-,CASSEVDSLSYEQYF,TGTGCCAGCAGTGAAGTGGACAGCTTATCCTACGAGCAGTACTTC
TRBV7-8,TRBJ1-1,TRBD1,-,CASSTGQGAVEAFF,TGTGCCAGCAGCACCGGACAGGGGGCGGTTGAAGCTTTCTTT
TRBV19,TRBJ2-7,TRBD1,-,CASSISIGTGLGEQYF,TGTGCCAGTAGTATATCAATCGGGACAGGTCTTGGAGAGCAGTACTTC
TRBV7-6,TRBJ2-7,TRBD1,hyperexpanded,CASSSIGQGKEQYF,TGTGCCAGCAGCTCAATCGGACAGGGAAAAGAGCAGTACTTC
TRBV6-1,TRBJ2-7,-,-,CASSEHPPVYEQYF,TGTGCCAGCAGTGAGCACCCGCCGGTCTACGAGCAGTACTTC
TRBV5-4,TRBJ1-4,-,-,CASSGRNEKLFF,TGTGCCAGCAGCGGCAGAAATGAAAAACTGTTTTTT
TRBV7-9,TRBJ2-1,-,-,CASKTDRRVDEQFF,TGTGCCAGCAAAACAGACCGGAGAGTCGATGAGCAGTTCTTC